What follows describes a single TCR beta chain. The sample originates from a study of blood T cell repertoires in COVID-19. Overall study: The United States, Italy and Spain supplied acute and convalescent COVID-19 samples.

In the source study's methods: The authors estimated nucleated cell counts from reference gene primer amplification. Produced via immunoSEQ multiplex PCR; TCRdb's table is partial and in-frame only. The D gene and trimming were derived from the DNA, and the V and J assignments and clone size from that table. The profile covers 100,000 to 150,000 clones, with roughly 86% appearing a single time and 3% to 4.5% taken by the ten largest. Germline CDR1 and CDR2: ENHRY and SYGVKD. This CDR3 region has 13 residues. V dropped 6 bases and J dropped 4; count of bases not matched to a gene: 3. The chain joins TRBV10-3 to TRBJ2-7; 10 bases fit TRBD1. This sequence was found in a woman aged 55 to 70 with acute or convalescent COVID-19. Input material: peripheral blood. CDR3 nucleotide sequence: TGTGCCATCAGCCGGACAGGGGGGTACGAGCAGTACTTC. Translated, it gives CAISRTGGYEQYF.